This T cell receptor (beta chain) stems from a study of blood T cell repertoires in COVID-19. Study details: Researchers got acute and convalescent COVID-19 samples from the United States, Italy and Spain. Sample material is recorded as cDNA or gDNA derived from T cells, B-cell-depleted T cells, or PBMCs.

This CDR3 spans 13 amino acids. V was clipped by 3 bases and J by 9 bases, with 12 bases between them. Germline V gives CDR1 KGHSH, CDR2 LQKENI. Authors' processing steps: Amplifying reference gene primers gave estimates of nucleated cell counts. Some clones are missing from TCRdb's copy, which holds only in-frame ones; the method was immunoSEQ multiplex PCR. V and J calls and clone size come straight from that table; D and trimming were deduced from the DNA. The data contain 100,000 to 150,000 clones, 84% of them singletons. Assignment of participants to cohorts was predicated upon participant-reported clinical history.

The chain recombines TRBV18 with TRBJ1-3; D gene uncertain. The clonotype was recovered from a man aged 40-55 years with acute COVID-19. The sample was PBMCs or T cells enriched from blood (not recorded which). The CDR3, as DNA: TGTGCCAGCTCACCCAGTGAAGATGGCACCATATATTTT. This gives the protein CASSPSEDGTIYF.